This T cell receptor beta chain originates from a study of cytomegalovirus exposure and HLA in healthy donors. Primers: 60 Vbeta forward and 13 Jbeta reverse. The data were produced by immunoSEQ multiplex PCR, yet TCRdb's version contains in-frame clones alone and is incomplete. The table has 100,000 to 150,000 clones, over 8.5% seen once. This clone showed up just a few times. CDR1 is SSHAT, CDR2 FNYEAQ, per germline (reference sequence). There are 14 residues in the CDR3. V lost 1 base, J lost 7 bases, and 13 bases lay in between. Sequencing was done on a sample of PBMCs. The chain has TRBV7-7 and TRBJ2-5; TRBD2 is a possible D gene (6 bases). This receptor was taken from a woman aged 40 to 55 in good health and CMV-seropositive. The CDR3 sequence: CASSLGGGERTQYF. The DNA for the CDR3 is TGTGCCAGCAGCTTAGGTGGAGGGGAGCGGACCCAGTACTTC.